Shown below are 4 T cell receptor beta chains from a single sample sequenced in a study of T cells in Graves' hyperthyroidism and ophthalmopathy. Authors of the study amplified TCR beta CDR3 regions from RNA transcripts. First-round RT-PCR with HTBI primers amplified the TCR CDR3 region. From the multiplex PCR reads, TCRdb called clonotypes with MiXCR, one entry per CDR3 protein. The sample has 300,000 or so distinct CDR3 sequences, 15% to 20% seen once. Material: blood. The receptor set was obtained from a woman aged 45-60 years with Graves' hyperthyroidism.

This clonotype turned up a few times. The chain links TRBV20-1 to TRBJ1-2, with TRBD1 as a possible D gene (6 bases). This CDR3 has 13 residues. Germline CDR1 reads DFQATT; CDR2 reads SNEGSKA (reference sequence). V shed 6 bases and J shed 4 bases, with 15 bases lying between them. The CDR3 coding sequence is TGCAGTGCCGAACTACAGGGACGCTATGGCTACACCTTC. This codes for CSAELQGRYGYTF.

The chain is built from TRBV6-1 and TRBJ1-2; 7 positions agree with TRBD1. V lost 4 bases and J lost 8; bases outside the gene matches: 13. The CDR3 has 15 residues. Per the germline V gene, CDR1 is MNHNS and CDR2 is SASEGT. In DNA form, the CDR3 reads TGTGCCAGCAGTGTCTCCTCGGACAGGAGTTCGGGCTACACCTTC. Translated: CASSVSSDRSSGYTF.

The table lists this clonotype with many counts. CDR3 protein: CASSPGTGVDEQYV. The DNA of the CDR3 is TGCGCCAGCAGCCCTGGGACAGGGGTGGATGAGCAGTACGTC. This chain connects TRBV5-1 to TRBJ2-7, with 10 nucleotides matching TRBD1. Trimming at V came to 4 bases and at J to 7 bases, leaving 8 bases not matched to a gene. The CDR3 is 14 amino acids. In germline, CDR1 is SGHRS, CDR2 YFSETQ.

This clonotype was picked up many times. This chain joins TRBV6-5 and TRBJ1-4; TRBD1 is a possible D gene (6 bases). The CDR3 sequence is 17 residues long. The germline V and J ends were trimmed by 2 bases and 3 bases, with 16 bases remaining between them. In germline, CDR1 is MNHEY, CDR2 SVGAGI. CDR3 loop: CASSYRTPGVSNEKLFF. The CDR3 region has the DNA TGTGCCAGCAGTTACAGGACACCAGGGGTGTCTAATGAAAAACTGTTTTTT.